This T cell receptor (beta chain) was observed in a study of blood T cell repertoires in COVID-19. For the study at large: Collection of acute and convalescent COVID-19 samples took place in the United States, Italy and Spain. T cells, B-cell-depleted T cells, or PBMCs provided the cDNA or gDNA that served as material.

Seattle patient enrollment occurred during active infection, with longitudinal follow-up thereafter. For this clone: Germline is not matched at one junction end, which may reflect a read error.

CDR1 SGHTA and CDR2 FQGTGA come from the germline V gene. The CDR3 has 13 residues. Original data processing: Cell counts per sample came from amplifying reference gene primers. Using immunoSEQ multiplex PCR, the repertoire was profiled, and TCRdb retains in-frame clones only, with some absent. The V and J calls and clone size are taken from that table; D and trimming were inferred from the DNA. The sample lists 40,000 to 50,000 clones; 75% to 90% were seen once. Sequenced input: peripheral blood. The V and J genes are TRBV7-3 and TRBJ1-1; D is unresolved. This receptor was identified in a woman at least 80 years old with COVID-19, enrolled during active disease. The CDR3 coding sequence is TGTGCCAGCAGCCTAACCCCGGACACTGAAGCTTTCTTT. Protein: CASSLTPDTEAFF.